What follows are 14 T cell receptor beta chains derived from one specimen sequenced in a study of blood T cell repertoires in COVID-19. Sequencing was performed with immunoSEQ multiplex PCR; in TCRdb, only in-frame clones are kept and a portion is missing. The sample contains 150,000 to 200,000 clones, 94% of which appear only once. The specimen was peripheral blood. The receptors originated from a man younger than 40 with COVID-19, enrolled during active disease.

This chain links TRBV10-3 with TRBJ1-3, with D perhaps TRBD1 (5 bases). The CDR3 is 15 amino acids. The germline V and J ends were trimmed by 3 bases and 4 bases, with 13 bases remaining between them. Per the germline V gene, CDR1 is ENHRY and CDR2 is SYGVKD. This CDR3 is CAISDPRDSGNTIYF. CDR3 bases: TGTGCCATCAGTGACCCCAGGGATTCAGGAAACACCATATATTTT.

The chain carries TRBV4-1 and TRBJ1-2, with TRBD1 identical over 8 bases. With V trimmed by 3 bases and J by 2 bases, 14 bases remained unmatched. The germline gives CDR1 MGHRA, CDR2 YSYEKL. This CDR3 is 18 amino acids long. This CDR3 reads CASSHYTGTGLTNYGYTF. The CDR3 DNA follows: TGCGCCAGCAGCCATTACACCGGGACAGGATTAACCAACTATGGCTACACCTTC.

This clone was seen once. This rearrangement joins TRBV25-1 to TRBJ1-6, with D possibly matching TRBD1 (6 bases). Germline CDR1 is MGHDK and CDR2 is SYGVNS. Between the trimmed V and J ends, which lost 8 bases and 0 bases, there was a span of 8 bases. This CDR3 has 14 residues. This CDR3 is CASLDSSYNSPLHF. The CDR3 bases are TGTGCCAGCTTGGACAGCTCCTATAATTCACCCCTCCACTTT.

This clone has only one observation. V is TRBV3-1 (or the pseudogene TRBV3-2) and J is TRBJ2-5, with 8 bases aligning to TRBD2. The CDR3 extends over 14 amino acids. The germline V gene encodes CDR1 LGHDT and CDR2 YNNKEL (reference sequence). Germline trimming cut 4 bases from V and 4 bases from J; bases unmatched to any gene: 5. The CDR3 DNA reads as TGTGCCAGCAGCCTCGGGGGGGCCAGAGAGACCCAGTACTTC. It translates to CASSLGGARETQYF.

V usage is TRBV2 and J usage is TRBJ2-1, with D unresolved. Deletions cut 7 bases from V and 6 bases from J, with 7 bases between. This CDR3 is 11 amino acids long. The germline gives CDR1 SNHLY, CDR2 FYNNEI. CDR3 nucleotides: TGTGCCAGCATGTTCAGCAATGAGCAGTTCTTC. Residues: CASMFSNEQFF.

This chain links TRBV6-5 with TRBJ1-5, with 8 bases fitting TRBD1. CDR1 and CDR2 from the germline V gene are MNHEY and SVGAGI. With V trimmed by 6 bases and J by 7 bases, 5 bases remained unmatched. The CDR3 runs to 13 residues. DNA of the CDR3: TGTGCCAGCAGCTTACAGGGGGGCCAGCCCCAGCATTTT. Protein product: CASSLQGGQPQHF.

The genes are TRBV4-2 and TRBJ1-4, with D uncertain. CDR3 length: 15 amino acids. V was trimmed by 0 bases and J by 8 bases, leaving 13 bases between them. Germline V gene sequence: CDR1 LGHNA, CDR2 YNFKEQ. The CDR3 sequence: CASSQDVETLEKLFF. Here the CDR3 DNA reads TGTGCCAGCAGCCAAGATGTGGAGACCTTGGAAAAACTGTTTTTT.

This chain connects TRBV7-2 to TRBJ1-1; D gene unclear. CDR1 is SGHTA, CDR2 FQGNSA, per germline. CDR3 length equals 14 residues. Trimming stripped 1 base from V and 4 bases from J, with 10 bases between. This chain's CDR3 is CASSLEAAGTEAFF. The CDR3 DNA reads TGTGCCAGCAGCTTAGAGGCAGCAGGCACTGAAGCTTTCTTT. The whole variable domain, filled in from reference TRBV7-2 and TRBJ1-1, reads GAGVSQSPSNKVTEKGKDVELRCDPISGHTALYWYRQSLGQGLEFLIYFQGNSAPDKSGLPSDRFSAERTGGSVSTLTIQRTQQEDSAVYLCASSLEAAGTEAFFGQGTRLTVV.

The genes are TRBV6-5 and TRBJ2-7; D is unresolved. Germline assignment: CDR1 MNHEY and CDR2 SVGAGI. The V end was cut by 7 bases, the J end by 4 bases, with 11 bases between. This CDR3 has 12 residues. The CDR3 DNA sequence: TGTGCCAGCACAGACTTCGAATACGAGCAGTACTTC. Translation gives CASTDFEYEQYF.

This chain joins TRBV18 and TRBJ2-1, with 11 positions matching TRBD2. The CDR3 is made up of 19 amino acids. Trimming took 4 bases from V and 3 from J; bases not matched to a gene: 14. Germline CDR1 and CDR2: KGHSH and LQKENI. In DNA, the CDR3 is TGTGCCAGCTCACGGGTGGGCCGGGGACTAGCGGAGAGCTACAATGAGCAGTTCTTC. Translation: CASSRVGRGLAESYNEQFF. Using reference TRBV18 and TRBJ2-1 for the parts outside the CDR3, the full variable domain is NAGVMQNPRHLVRRRGQEARLRCSPMKGHSHVYWYRQLPEEGLKFMVYLQKENIIDESGMPKERFSAEFPKEGPSILRIQQVVRGDSAAYFCASSRVGRGLAESYNEQFFGPGTRLTVL.

The genes are TRBV10-1 and TRBJ2-2; weak D call: TRBD1 (6 bases). This CDR3 has 14 residues. The ends were cut back, 3 bases at V and 6 bases at J, with 11 bases in the middle. Germline V lookup: CDR1 WNHNN, CDR2 SYGVQD (reference sequence). CDR3 bases: TGCGCCAGCAGTGAACTCCGGACAGCCGGGGAGCTGTTTTTT. Its translation is CASSELRTAGELFF.

The rearrangement uses TRBV18 and TRBJ1-6, with 10 bases fitting TRBD1. Germline CDR1 and CDR2: KGHSH and LQKENI. The V segment lost 5 bases and the J segment 7 bases; nucleotides outside the gene matches: 5. The CDR3 extends over 15 amino acids. CDR3 DNA: TGTGCCAGCTCAAGGACAGGGGGAGAAAATTCACCCCTCCACTTT. This encodes CASSRTGGENSPLHF.

The rearrangement links TRBV4-2 to TRBJ1-1, with 8 bases lining up with TRBD1. The CDR3 runs 15 residues. Looked up from germline, CDR1 is LGHNA and CDR2 is YNFKEQ. V gave up 3 bases and J gave up 4 bases; unmatched junction bases: 7. CDR3 DNA sequence: TGTGCCAGCAGCCACACACCCGGACAGGGCACTGAAGCTTTCTTT. The encoded protein is CASSHTPGQGTEAFF.

The genes are TRBV5-1 and TRBJ1-3, with 7 bases lining up with TRBD1. V lost 4 bases to trimming and J lost 0 bases; unmatched junction nucleotides: 16. The length of the CDR3 is 19 residues. Germline V gene sequence: CDR1 SGHRS, CDR2 YFSETQ. The CDR3 sequence: CASSPYRGSEEYSGNTIYF. CDR3 bases: TGCGCCAGCAGCCCGTACAGGGGATCAGAGGAATACTCTGGAAACACCATATATTTT.